This entry is about one T cell receptor (beta chain). This CDR3 region has 14 residues. The J segment lost 6 bases and the V segment lost 3 bases, leaving 0 bases of the junction unmatched. Germline CDR1 reads SGHAT; CDR2 reads FQNNGV. Per the authors' pipeline: Researchers report that nucleated cell counts were estimated from reference gene primer amplification. The assay was immunoSEQ multiplex PCR, and TCRdb's table has in-frame clones only and misses some. V and J calls and clone size follow that table, whereas D and trimming were derived from the DNA. Counted here are some 24,000 clones, about 91% occurring once; the ten biggest clones make up just under 20%. These data belong to a study of blood T cell repertoires in COVID-19. At the level of the study: Sites in the United States, Italy and Spain provided acute and convalescent COVID-19 samples. Sources were T cells, B-cell-depleted T cells, or PBMCs; the material itself was cDNA or gDNA.

The rearrangement joins TRBV11-2 to TRBJ2-2, with TRBD1 matching 11 bases. Sequencing input: peripheral blood. This clonotype was obtained from a human donor in a cohort sampled during active COVID-19. The CDR3 DNA reads TGTGCCAGCAGCTTGGACAGGGGGCCCGGGGAGCTGTTTTTT. This translates into CASSLDRGPGELFF. Looking up the rest from reference TRBV11-2 and TRBJ2-2 gives the full variable domain: EAGVAQSPRYKIIEKRQSVAFWCNPISGHATLYWYQQILGQGPKLLIQFQNNGVVDDSQLPKDRFSAERLKGVDSTLKIQPAKLEDSAVYLCASSLDRGPGELFFGEGSRLTVL.